This is a list of T cell receptor beta chains from one sample in a study of tumor-infiltrating lymphocytes in localized non-small cell lung cancer. The repertoire was sequenced with immunoSEQ multiplex PCR; TCRdb's copy has only in-frame clones and lacks some. The repertoire consists of around 21,000 clones, with approximately 80% occurring once and the leading ten covering more than 3%. The sample was lung tumor tissue. The receptor source for this set is a human donor with non-small cell lung cancer. The CDR3 runs from the conserved cysteine through the conserved F or W. The order of the fields is D gene, clone size, J gene, V gene, CDR3 protein, CDR3 DNA. D genes are given only for firm matches. The size entry is marked missing in some rows and otherwise reads once, few, many or a size class.

D: TRBD2
size: .
J: TRBJ2-7
V: TRBV7-2
CDR3: CASSWALAGGAYEQYF
DNA: TGTGCCAGCAGCTGGGCCCTAGCGGGAGGGGCCTACGAGCAGTACTTC

D: TRBD2
size: .
J: TRBJ2-3
V: TRBV29-1
CDR3: CSVSRLAGLTDTQYF
DNA: TGCAGCGTATCCCGACTAGCGGGACTCACAGATACGCAGTATTTT

D: .
size: .
J: TRBJ2-1
V: TRBV30
CDR3: CAWSVRDEQFF
DNA: TGTGCCTGGAGTGTGAGAGATGAGCAGTTCTTC

D: .
size: .
J: TRBJ2-5
V: TRBV7-8
CDR3: CASSFPNQETQYF
DNA: TGTGCCAGCAGCTTCCCCAACCAAGAGACCCAGTACTTC

D: .
size: few
J: TRBJ2-3
V: TRBV7-8
CDR3: CASSHRANTDTQYF
DNA: TGTGCCAGCAGCCATCGGGCGAACACAGATACGCAGTATTTT

D: .
size: .
J: TRBJ1-1
V: TRBV5-6
CDR3: CASTPQGNTEAFF
DNA: TGTGCCAGCACCCCCCAGGGAAACACTGAAGCTTTCTTT

D: .
size: .
J: TRBJ1-6
V: TRBV7-6
CDR3: CASSFNRDNSPLHF
DNA: TGTGCCAGCAGCTTCAACAGGGATAATTCACCCCTCCACTTT

D: TRBD2
size: few
J: TRBJ2-1
V: TRBV27
CDR3: CASSSLSGSNYNEQFF
DNA: TGTGCCAGCAGTTCCCTTAGCGGGAGCAATTACAATGAGCAGTTCTTC

D: .
size: .
J: TRBJ2-7
V: TRBV5-5
CDR3: CASSMDNPLNYEQYF
DNA: TGTGCCAGCAGCATGGACAACCCCTTAAACTACGAGCAGTACTTC

D: .
size: .
J: TRBJ2-6
V: TRBV18
CDR3: CASSPPVGDSGANVLTF
DNA: TGTGCCAGCTCACCACCAGTTGGAGACTCTGGGGCCAACGTCCTGACTTTC

D: .
size: .
J: TRBJ2-5
V: TRBV30
CDR3: CAWALGETQYF
DNA: TGTGCCTGGGCCTTGGGAGAGACCCAGTACTTC